The rows below give T cell receptor beta chains drawn from one sample of a study of CD4 T cells in relation to SARS-CoV-2 and coronaviruses. Their antigen targets remain unknown. Sequencing was performed with immunoSEQ multiplex PCR; in TCRdb, only in-frame clones are kept and a portion is missing. The sample yields 20,000 to 30,000 clones, just over 75% seen once. The sample consisted of CD4+ T cells from PBMCs, cultured in vitro. All receptors derive from a human donor in good health. CDR3s include the opening cysteine and the closing phenylalanine or tryptophan. A D gene is named only where the DNA matches it firmly. Some rows mark clone size as missing; the rest say once, few, many or name a class of expanded clone.

j_call	v_call	clone_size	d_call	cdr3_aa	cdr3_nt
TRBJ2-2	TRBV28	-	-	CASSTGTPTGELFF	TGTGCCAGCAGCACCGGGACACCGACCGGGGAGCTGTTTTTT
TRBJ2-1	TRBV6-5	-	TRBD1	CASRSGTGPYNEQFF	TGTGCCAGCAGGTCCGGGACAGGACCCTACAATGAGCAGTTCTTC
TRBJ1-1	TRBV3-1/TRBV3-2	-	TRBD1	CASSQGTGDTAFF	TGTGCCAGCAGCCAAGGGACAGGGGACACAGCTTTCTTT
TRBJ1-4	TRBV9	-	TRBD1	CASSVRDSSEKLFF	TGTGCCAGCAGCGTCCGGGACAGTAGCGAAAAACTGTTTTTT
TRBJ2-5	TRBV12-5	-	-	CASGPSRETQYF	TGTGCTAGTGGCCCGAGTCGAGAGACCCAGTACTTC
TRBJ1-5	TRBV24-1	-	TRBD1	CATSDPGQGIAQPQHF	TGTGCCACCAGTGACCCGGGACAGGGGATTGCTCAGCCCCAGCATTTT
TRBJ2-7	TRBV6-2/TRBV6-3	-	-	CASSYSSTGEQYF	TGTGCCAGCAGTTACTCTTCGACAGGCGAGCAGTACTTC
TRBJ2-3	TRBV18	once	-	CASSRGDSTDTQYF	TGTGCCAGCTCACGGGGCGATAGCACAGATACGCAGTATTTT
TRBJ1-2	TRBV19	-	TRBD1	CASSTQGAGGYTF	TGTGCCAGTAGTACACAGGGGGCGGGCGGCTACACCTTC
TRBJ2-5	TRBV6-5	-	TRBD2	CASLLAGGETQYF	TGTGCCAGCTTACTAGCGGGCGGGGAGACCCAGTACTTC
TRBJ2-1	TRBV20-1	-	-	CSASKGPSSYNEQFF	TGCAGTGCTAGTAAAGGCCCGAGCTCCTACAATGAGCAGTTCTTC
TRBJ2-4	TRBV5-1	-	-	CASSLLRDEGNIQYF	TGCGCCAGCAGCTTGCTTCGGGATGAGGGAAACATTCAGTACTTC
TRBJ1-1	TRBV19	-	TRBD1	CASSIQGTGGIGAFF	TGTGCCAGTAGTATCCAAGGGACAGGGGGTATCGGAGCTTTCTTT
TRBJ1-5	TRBV28	-	-	CASSLVAQPQHF	TGTGCCAGCAGTTTAGTAGCCCAGCCCCAGCATTTT
TRBJ2-3	TRBV7-3	-	-	CASSFQAGDTQYF	TGTGCCAGCAGCTTTCAAGCGGGAGATACGCAGTATTTT
TRBJ2-1	TRBV6-5	-	-	CASSEDEQFF	TGTGCCAGCAGCGAGGATGAGCAGTTCTTC
TRBJ2-7	TRBV28	-	TRBD2	CASNLLAGGPYEQYF	TGTGCCAGCAATCTACTAGCGGGAGGTCCCTACGAGCAGTACTTC
TRBJ2-1	TRBV5-6	-	-	CASSLVGPLGGEQFF	TGTGCCAGCAGCTTGGTGGGCCCACTAGGAGGTGAGCAGTTCTTC
TRBJ2-1	TRBV19	-	TRBD1	CASSKTGFEQFF	TGTGCCAGTAGTAAGACAGGGTTTGAGCAGTTCTTC
TRBJ2-7	TRBV3-1/TRBV3-2	-	TRBD2	CASSQDLGLAGRSYEQYF	TGTGCCAGCAGCCAAGATCTTGGACTAGCGGGACGCAGTTACGAGCAGTACTTC
TRBJ2-1	TRBV19	-	TRBD2	CASSNPSAGVSYNEQFF	TGTGCCAGTAGTAATCCCTCAGCGGGAGTCTCCTACAATGAGCAGTTCTTC
TRBJ1-2	TRBV7-2	-	-	CASSLVTGYSDGYTF	TGTGCCAGCAGCTTAGTTACGGGGTATTCTGATGGCTACACCTTC
TRBJ1-3	TRBV5-3	once	-	CARSPRGRGNTIYF	TGTGCCAGAAGCCCTCGGGGGAGGGGAAACACCATATATTTT
TRBJ2-5	TRBV2	-	-	CASSEGLVREQETQYF	TGTGCCAGCAGTGAAGGACTAGTAAGGGAGCAAGAGACCCAGTACTTC
TRBJ2-1	TRBV28	large	TRBD1	CASSPALTGWSRQFF	TGTGCCAGCAGTCCCGCCCTGACAGGGTGGTCACGGCAGTTCTTC